This T cell receptor (beta chain) was profiled in a study of regulatory T cells in long-lasting Graves disease. Regarding time point: newly diagnosed GD, antithyroid drugs for less than 3 months. The TCR library was made from RNA extracted from PBMCs. Both iRepertoire HTBI primers and Arm-PCR of CDR3 regions were used to build the TCR beta libraries. From the multiplex PCR reads, TCRdb called clonotypes with MiXCR, one entry per CDR3 protein. Counted here are about 540,000 distinct CDR3 sequences, 13% occurring once; the ten biggest clones make up about 9.1%. The germline CDR1 and CDR2 sequences are SNHLY and FYNNEI. This CDR3 has 14 amino acids. With 8 bases clipped from V and 8 bases from J, the junction kept 13 bases outside the gene matches. This clonotype was seen only a few times. This could be a read error, since a much larger clone is one nucleotide away. The same data also went into a second study, on T cells in Graves' hyperthyroidism and ophthalmopathy.

The input for sequencing was peripheral blood mononuclear cells (PBMCs), taken at new diagnosis, from a patient treated with antithyroid drugs. The chain has TRBV2 and TRBJ1-2; TRBD1 agrees at 8 bases. The receptor's source is a man aged 30 to 39 with Graves disease. In nucleotides, the CDR3 is TGTGCCAGCGGAAGGGCAGGGGGCGATCGGGGCTACACCTTC. As protein: CASGRAGGDRGYTF. Supplemented by reference TRBV2 and TRBJ1-2, the full variable domain reads EPEVTQTPSHQVTQMGQEVILRCVPISNHLYFYWYRQILGQKVEFLVSFYNNEISEKSEIFDDQFSVERPDGSNFTLKIRSTKLEDSAMYFCASGRAGGDRGYTFGSGTRLTVV.